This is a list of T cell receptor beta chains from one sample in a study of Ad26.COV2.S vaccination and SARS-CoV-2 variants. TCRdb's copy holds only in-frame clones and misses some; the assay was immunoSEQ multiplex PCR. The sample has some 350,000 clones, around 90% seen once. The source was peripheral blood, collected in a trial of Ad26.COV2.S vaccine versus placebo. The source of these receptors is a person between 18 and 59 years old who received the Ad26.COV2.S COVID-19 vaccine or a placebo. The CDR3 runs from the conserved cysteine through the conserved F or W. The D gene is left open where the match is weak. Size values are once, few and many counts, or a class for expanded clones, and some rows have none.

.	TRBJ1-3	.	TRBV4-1	TGCGCCAGCAGCCAAGGGGTCCCCTACAGGATTTGGGACACCATATATTTT	CASSQGVPYRIWDTIYF
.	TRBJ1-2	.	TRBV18	TGTGCCAGCTCACCAACAGAGGACTATGGCTACACCTTC	CASSPTEDYGYTF
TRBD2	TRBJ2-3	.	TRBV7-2	TGTGCCAGCAACTATGTAGCGGGAGTAGCAGATACGCAGTATTTT	CASNYVAGVADTQYF
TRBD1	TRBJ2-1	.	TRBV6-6	TGTGCCAGCATACCGACAGGGCTACTCAACAATGAGCAGTTCTTC	CASIPTGLLNNEQFF
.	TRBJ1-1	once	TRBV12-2	TGTGCAAGTCGTGTGACAGGGTCCGTCTCCACTGAAGCTTTCTTT	CASRVTGSVSTEAFF
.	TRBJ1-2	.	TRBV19	TGTGCCAGTAGTATGTGGGGGATACCTTGGGGGAGCTACACCTTC	CASSMWGIPWGSYTF
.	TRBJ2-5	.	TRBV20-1	TGCAGTGCTAGAGGGGGGGAGACCCAGTACTTC	CSARGGETQYF
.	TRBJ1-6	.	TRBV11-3	TGTGCCAGCAGCTTGACGTTAGTATTAGACTTT	CASSLTLVLDF
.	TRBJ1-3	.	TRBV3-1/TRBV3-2	TGTGCCAGCATGTTTTCCACCGGGACACCGAGCTCTGGAAACACCATATATTTT	CASMFSTGTPSSGNTIYF
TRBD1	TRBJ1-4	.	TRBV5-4	TGTGCCAGCAGCTTGGTGGGACAGGGGGGTAATGAAAAACTGTTTTTT	CASSLVGQGGNEKLFF
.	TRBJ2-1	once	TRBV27	TGTGCCAGCAGTTTTAGCTCCTACAATGAGCAGTTCTTC	CASSFSSYNEQFF
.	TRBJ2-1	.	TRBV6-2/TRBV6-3	TGTGCCAGCAGCCGAATATTATATGAGCAGTTCTTC	CASSRILYEQFF
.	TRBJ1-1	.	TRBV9	TGTGCCAGCAGCGTAGTGGAGGGGACTGAAGCTTTCTTT	CASSVVEGTEAFF
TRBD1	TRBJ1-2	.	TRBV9	TGTGCCAGCAGCCCCCGGACAGGCTGGGGCTACACCTTC	CASSPRTGWGYTF
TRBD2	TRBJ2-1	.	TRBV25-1	TGTGCCAGCAGTCGACTAGCGGGAGGCACCTACAATGAGCAGTTCTTC	CASSRLAGGTYNEQFF
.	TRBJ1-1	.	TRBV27	TGTGCCAGCAGCCTACAGGGATGGACTGAAGCTTTCTTT	CASSLQGWTEAFF
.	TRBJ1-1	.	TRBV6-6	TGTGCCAGCAGCCCCTGGGGGACTGAAATGAACACTGAAGCTTTCTTT	CASSPWGTEMNTEAFF
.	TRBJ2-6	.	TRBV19	TGTGCCAGTATTGGGGTTCTGACTGGGGCCAACGTCCTGACTTTC	CASIGVLTGANVLTF
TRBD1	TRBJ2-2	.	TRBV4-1	TGCGCCAGCAGCCCGGGACAGCTAATGAACACCGGGGAGCTGTTTTTT	CASSPGQLMNTGELFF
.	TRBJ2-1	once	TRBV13	TGTGCCAGCAGCCATCCCAGTAATAATGAGCAGTTCTTC	CASSHPSNNEQFF
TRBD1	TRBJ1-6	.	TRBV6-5	TGTGCCAGCACAAGGGACAGGCCCCATAATTCACCCCTCCACTTT	CASTRDRPHNSPLHF
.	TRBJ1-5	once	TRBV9	TGTGCCAGCAGCCGTGACAGAAGCAATCAGCCCCAGCATTTT	CASSRDRSNQPQHF
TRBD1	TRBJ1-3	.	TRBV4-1	TGCGCCAGCAGCCAAGAAAGACAGGGCGATGGAAACACCATATATTTT	CASSQERQGDGNTIYF
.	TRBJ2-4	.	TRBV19	TGTGCCAGTAGTCTGGGCCCCATTGGGGCCAAAAACATTCAGTACTTC	CASSLGPIGAKNIQYF
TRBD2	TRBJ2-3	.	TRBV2	TGTGCCAGTAGCACAGACCCTAGCGGGGGCACAGATACGCAGTATTTT	CASSTDPSGGTDTQYF
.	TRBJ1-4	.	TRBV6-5	TGTGCCAGCAGTTACTCGCCGGGAGGGAATGAAAAACTGTTTTTT	CASSYSPGGNEKLFF
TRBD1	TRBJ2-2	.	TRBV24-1	TGTGCCACCAGTGATTCGATGGGACAGGGAAGGGCAGGGGAGCTGTTTTTT	CATSDSMGQGRAGELFF
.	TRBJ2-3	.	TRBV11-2	TGTGCCAGCAGCTTAGGGGGCGGAGGTACGCAGTATTTT	CASSLGGGGTQYF
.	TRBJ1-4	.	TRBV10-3	TGTGCCATCAGTGAGTCTTTTGACGGGACGGCTAATGAAAAACTGTTTTTT	CAISESFDGTANEKLFF
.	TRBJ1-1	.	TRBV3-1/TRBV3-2	TGTGCCAGCAGCCAAGCCTGGGTGGGAGACACTGAAGCTTTCTTT	CASSQAWVGDTEAFF
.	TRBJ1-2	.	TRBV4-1	TGCGCCAGCAGCCAGTTCGACCTCCAAGGGTTTTCCCCCTTTAACTATGGCTACACCTTC	CASSQFDLQGFSPFNYGYTF
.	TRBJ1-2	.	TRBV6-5	TGTGCCAGCAGTTCGCCCCGGGAAGGACGGCTCCTCGTGTTC	CASSSPREGRLLVF
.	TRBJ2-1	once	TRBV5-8	TGTGCCAGCAGCTTGTGGGGTAATGAGCAGTTCTTC	CASSLWGNEQFF
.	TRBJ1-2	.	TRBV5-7	TGTGCCAGCAGCCCCCCCCGGCCGGGACAAGAGGCCTATGGCTACACCTTC	CASSPPRPGQEAYGYTF
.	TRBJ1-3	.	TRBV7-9	TGTGCCAGCAGCTTAAGGGGGTCAGAACCCAGCTCTGGAAACACCATATATTTT	CASSLRGSEPSSGNTIYF
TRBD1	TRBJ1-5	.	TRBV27	TGTGCCAGCAGCCCAAAACCGGGACAGAGATGGGGTAATCAGCCCCAGCATTTT	CASSPKPGQRWGNQPQHF
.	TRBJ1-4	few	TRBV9	TGTGCCAGCAGCGCGGTTGCAACTAATGAAAAACTGTTTTTT	CASSAVATNEKLFF
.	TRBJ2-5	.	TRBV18	TGTGCCAGCTCACCTTTAGGGCAAGAGACCCAGTACTTC	CASSPLGQETQYF
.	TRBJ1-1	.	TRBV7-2	TGTGCCAGCAGTAAATCACATACGGGACGCCTCGGTCCTGAAGCTTTCTTT	CASSKSHTGRLGPEAFF
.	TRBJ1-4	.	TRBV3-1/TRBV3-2	TGTGCCAGCAGCCAAGGCTCGGGGGAGAATGAAAAACTGTTTTTT	CASSQGSGENEKLFF
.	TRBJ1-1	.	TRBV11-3	TGTGCCAGCAGCTTATTAGTAGGCGCGGGGGACGCTGAAGCTTTCTTT	CASSLLVGAGDAEAFF
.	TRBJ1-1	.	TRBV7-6	TGTGCCAGCAGCTCACGATTGAAGATGAACACTGAAGCTTTCTTT	CASSSRLKMNTEAFF
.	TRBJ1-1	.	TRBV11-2	TGTGCCAGCAGCTTAGGCTGGAACACTGAAGCTTTCTTT	CASSLGWNTEAFF